This TCR beta chain is drawn from a study of blood T cell repertoires in COVID-19. Study-wide background: Researchers got acute and convalescent COVID-19 samples from the United States, Italy and Spain. T cells, B-cell-depleted T cells, or PBMCs supplied cDNA or gDNA.

As processed by the authors: Cell counts per sample came from amplifying reference gene primers. Assay used: immunoSEQ multiplex PCR; TCRdb lists only in-frame clones, some missing. The V and J calls and clone size were taken over from that table, and D and trimming were inferred from the DNA. Seen here are about 240,000 clones, roughly 80% observed once, and the top ten hold approximately 3.2%. Sequences were obtained from peripheral blood. The source of this sequence is a woman aged 18-29 years with acute or convalescent COVID-19.

DNA of the CDR3: TGTGCCAGTAGTGCGGGTCAGACGAACACCGGGGAGCTGTTTTTT. Residues: CASSAGQTNTGELFF. V and J are TRBV19 and TRBJ2-2; perhaps TRBD2 as D (5 bases). From germline, CDR1 is LNHDA and CDR2 SQIVND (reference sequence). The V end lost 5 bases, the J end lost 0 bases, and 10 bases lay between the germline ends. The CDR3 runs 15 residues.